This is a list of T cell receptor beta chains from one sample in a study of T cells in tumors after PD-1 blockade. Clones were sequenced by immunoSEQ multiplex PCR, and TCRdb holds only the in-frame ones, with some missing. Of some 20,000 clones listed, about 84% are singletons. Sequenced here: PBMCs, sampled after anti-PD-1 therapy. These receptors were taken from a human donor with advanced basal cell or squamous cell carcinoma (not recorded which). Each CDR3 is given with its conserved first and last residue. The D gene is left open where the match is weak. Some rows have no size entry. The others give once, few or many, or a class for an expanded clone.

v_call,d_call,j_call,clone_size,cdr3_aa,cdr3_nt
TRBV2,-,TRBJ1-1,-,CASSEELGHEAFF,TGTGCCAGCAGTGAAGAATTAGGACATGAAGCTTTCTTT
TRBV24-1,-,TRBJ2-3,-,CATSSSFGRGSTDTQYF,TGTGCCACCAGTTCCTCTTTTGGTCGCGGGAGCACAGATACGCAGTATTTT
TRBV5-4,TRBD2,TRBJ2-1,-,CASSRLAGAYNEQFF,TGTGCCAGCAGCCGACTAGCGGGGGCATACAATGAGCAGTTCTTC
TRBV7-6,-,TRBJ1-1,-,CASSLRRSNTEAFF,TGTGCCAGCAGCTTAAGACGGTCGAACACTGAAGCTTTCTTT
TRBV10-1,-,TRBJ2-7,few,CASSPQGGGTSYEQYF,TGCGCCAGCAGTCCCCAAGGCGGAGGTACCTCCTACGAGCAGTACTTC
TRBV7-9,TRBD1,TRBJ1-1,few,CASSTYRGRNTEAFF,TGTGCCAGCAGCACCTACAGGGGTCGGAACACTGAAGCTTTCTTT
TRBV7-8,-,TRBJ2-3,-,CASSSVPSTDTQYF,TGTGCCAGCAGCTCCGTCCCTAGCACAGATACGCAGTATTTT
TRBV10-3,-,TRBJ2-3,once,CAISEPRESTDTQYF,TGTGCCATCAGTGAGCCGCGAGAGAGCACAGATACGCAGTATTTT
TRBV6-1,TRBD1,TRBJ1-4,-,CASSEDRGVEKLFF,TGTGCCAGCAGTGAAGACAGGGGGGTTGAAAAACTGTTTTTT
TRBV28,-,TRBJ2-2,-,CASKPDRNTGELFF,TGTGCCAGCAAGCCGGACAGGAACACCGGGGAGCTGTTTTTT
TRBV2,TRBD2,TRBJ2-2,once,CASRGTSGRASGELFF,TGTGCCAGCAGGGGGACTAGCGGGAGGGCCTCCGGGGAGCTGTTTTTT
TRBV5-1,TRBD2,TRBJ2-3,-,CASSLGTSGRGTDTQYF,TGCGCCAGCAGCTTAGGGACTAGCGGGAGGGGCACAGATACGCAGTATTTT
TRBV3-1/TRBV3-2,-,TRBJ2-5,few,CASSQSLRGGETQYF,TGTGCCAGCAGCCAATCTTTGCGGGGAGGAGAGACCCAGTACTTC
TRBV18,-,TRBJ2-1,-,CASSPGGIHDGEQFF,TGTGCCAGCTCACCAGGTGGGATCCACGACGGTGAGCAGTTCTTC
TRBV7-8,-,TRBJ2-3,-,CASRRYRDVTDTQYF,TGTGCCAGCAGGCGTTACAGGGATGTTACAGATACGCAGTATTTT
TRBV19,-,TRBJ1-4,-,CASSPAGFSEKLFF,TGTGCCAGTAGTCCGGCAGGTTTTTCTGAAAAACTGTTTTTT
TRBV28,-,TRBJ1-2,few,CASSRTTGIPGYTF,TGTGCCAGCAGCCGAACTACGGGGATTCCTGGCTACACCTTC
TRBV12-3/TRBV12-4,-,TRBJ2-3,-,CASSGVGLDTQYF,TGTGCCAGCAGTGGGGTAGGGTTAGATACGCAGTATTTT
TRBV15,TRBD2,TRBJ2-2,-,CATSRGTRRTGELFF,TGTGCCACCAGCAGGGGGACTAGGCGGACCGGGGAGCTGTTTTTT
TRBV5-8,-,TRBJ1-4,-,CASSSWDSGYEKLFF,TGTGCCAGCAGCTCCTGGGACTCCGGCTATGAAAAACTGTTTTTT
TRBV7-9,-,TRBJ2-6,medium-sized,CASSYLGGSGANVLTF,TGTGCCAGCAGCTATCTAGGGGGTTCTGGGGCCAACGTCCTGACTTTC
TRBV9,-,TRBJ1-5,-,CASSVGQGKGQPQHF,TGTGCCAGCAGCGTAGGCCAGGGTAAAGGTCAGCCCCAGCATTTT
TRBV28,-,TRBJ2-5,-,CASYTGSETQYF,TGTGCCAGCTATACAGGGTCAGAGACCCAGTACTTC
TRBV6-5,TRBD2,TRBJ2-2,-,CASSYGEGIGELFF,TGTGCCAGCAGTTACGGGGAGGGTATCGGGGAGCTGTTTTTT
TRBV19,-,TRBJ1-1,-,CASSIALRPGTEAFF,TGTGCCAGTAGTATAGCCCTCAGGCCTGGCACTGAAGCTTTCTTT
TRBV7-9,TRBD1,TRBJ2-7,-,CASSIRDRGEQYF,TGTGCCAGCAGCATCCGGGACAGGGGCGAGCAGTACTTC
TRBV7-2,-,TRBJ1-1,-,CASSFQGQNTEAFF,TGTGCCAGCAGCTTCCAGGGACAAAACACTGAAGCTTTCTTT